This TCR beta chain originates from a study of cytomegalovirus exposure and HLA in healthy donors. Whole-study findings and limits: Rarity held for most TCR sequences, but there were some public TCRs that occurred in many donors. Cytomegalovirus-associated TCR beta chains were listed, numbering 150 to 200.

This clone was detected a few times. Its antigen remains unidentified. While the first cohort had 650 to 850 subjects, the donors belonged to the separate validation cohort of roughly 130 subjects. Repertoires were generated with immunoSEQ multiplex PCR, while TCRdb's copy carries only in-frame clones and drops some. The sample yields approximately 140,000 clones, 86% seen once. Germline V gene sequence: CDR1 GTSNPN, CDR2 SVGIG (reference sequence). The CDR3 runs 15 residues. After removal of 6 bases from V and 1 base from J, the junction contained 6 bases not matched to a gene. The chain combines TRBV30 with TRBJ2-6; 7 nucleotides match TRBD2. The sequencing sample was made of PBMCs. The receptor's source is a man between 18 and 35 years old in good health and CMV-seronegative. DNA for the CDR3: TGTGCCTGTTTCAACGGGGGGTCTGGGGCCAACGTCCTGACTTTC. Protein product: CACFNGGSGANVLTF.